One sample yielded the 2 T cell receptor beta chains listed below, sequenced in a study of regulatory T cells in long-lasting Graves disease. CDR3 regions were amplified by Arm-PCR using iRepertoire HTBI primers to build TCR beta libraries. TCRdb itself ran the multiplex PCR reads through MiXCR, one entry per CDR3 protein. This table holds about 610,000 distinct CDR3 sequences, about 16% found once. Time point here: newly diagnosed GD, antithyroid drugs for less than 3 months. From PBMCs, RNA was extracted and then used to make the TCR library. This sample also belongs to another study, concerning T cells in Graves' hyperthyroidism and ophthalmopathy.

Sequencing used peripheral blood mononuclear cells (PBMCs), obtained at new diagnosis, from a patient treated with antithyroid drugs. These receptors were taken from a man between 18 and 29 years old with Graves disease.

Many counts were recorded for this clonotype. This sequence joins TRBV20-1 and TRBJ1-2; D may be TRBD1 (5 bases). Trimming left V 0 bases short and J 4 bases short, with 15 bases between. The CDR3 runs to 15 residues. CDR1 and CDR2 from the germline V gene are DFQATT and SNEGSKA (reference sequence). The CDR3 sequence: CSAREGVGVGYGYTF. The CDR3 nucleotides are TGCAGTGCTAGAGAGGGGGTCGGGGTAGGCTATGGCTACACCTTC.

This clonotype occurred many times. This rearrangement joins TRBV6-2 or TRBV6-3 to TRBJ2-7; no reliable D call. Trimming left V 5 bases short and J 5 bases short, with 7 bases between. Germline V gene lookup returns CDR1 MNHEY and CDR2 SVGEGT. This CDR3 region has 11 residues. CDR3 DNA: TGTGCCAGCAGTCGCCCGGACGAGCAGTACTTC. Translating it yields CASSRPDEQYF.